Reported below is one TCR beta chain. Its antigen is not identified. This sample stems from a study of CD8 T cell repertoires and HIV-1 epitope variants. The repertoire was sequenced with immunoSEQ multiplex PCR; TCRdb's copy has only in-frame clones and lacks some. The data show some 6,000 clones, about 66% seen once. This TCR derives from a male donor with HIV. The material sequenced was cultured CD8+ T cells derived from PBMCs.

This chain's CDR3 is CASSSQGSNQPQHF. Here the CDR3 DNA reads TGTGCCAGCAGCTCACAGGGGAGCAATCAGCCCCAGCATTTT. The chain is built from TRBV7-9 and TRBJ1-5; 7 bases are a match to TRBD1. The length of the CDR3 is 14 residues. Germline V gene lookup returns CDR1 SEHNR and CDR2 FQNEAQ (reference sequence). V was clipped by 4 bases and J by 1 base; unmatched bases: 1.